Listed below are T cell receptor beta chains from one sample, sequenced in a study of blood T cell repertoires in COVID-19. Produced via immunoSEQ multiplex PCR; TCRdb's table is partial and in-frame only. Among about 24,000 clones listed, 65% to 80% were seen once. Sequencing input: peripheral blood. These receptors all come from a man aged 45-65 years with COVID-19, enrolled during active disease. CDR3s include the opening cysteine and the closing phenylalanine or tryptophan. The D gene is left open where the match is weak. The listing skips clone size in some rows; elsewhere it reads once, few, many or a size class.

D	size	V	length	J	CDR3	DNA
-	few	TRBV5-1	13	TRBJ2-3	CASRLTSTDTQYF	TGCGCCAGCAGGCTGACTAGTACCGATACGCAGTATTTT
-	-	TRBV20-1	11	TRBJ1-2	CSAGINYGYTF	TGCAGCGCGGGGATTAACTATGGCTACACCTTC
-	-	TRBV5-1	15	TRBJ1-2	CASSPTVTSNYGYTF	TGCGCCAGCAGCCCAACAGTCACTTCCAACTATGGCTACACCTTC
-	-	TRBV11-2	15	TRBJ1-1	CASSLEAGLYTEAFF	TGTGCCAGCAGCTTAGAGGCAGGGTTGTACACTGAAGCTTTCTTT
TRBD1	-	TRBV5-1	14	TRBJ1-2	CASSLAGTGYGYTF	TGCGCCAGCAGCTTGGCCGGGACAGGGTATGGCTACACCTTC
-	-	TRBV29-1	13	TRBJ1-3	CSFRQVSGNTIYF	TGCAGCTTCCGGCAGGTCTCTGGAAACACCATATATTTT
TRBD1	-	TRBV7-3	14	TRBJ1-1	CASSQTGRRTEAFF	TGTGCCAGCAGCCAGACAGGGAGGAGGACTGAAGCTTTCTTT
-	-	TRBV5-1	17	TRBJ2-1	CASSLKVTTQIGHEQFF	TGCGCCAGCAGCTTAAAGGTGACCACACAGATAGGCCACGAGCAGTTCTTC
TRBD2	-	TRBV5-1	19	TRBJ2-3	CASSLSPNAGTSGTDTQYF	TGCGCCAGTAGCTTAAGTCCGAATGCCGGGACTAGCGGCACAGATACGCAGTATTTT
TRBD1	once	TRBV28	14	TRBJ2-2	CASSQGEYTGELFF	TGTGCCAGCAGTCAGGGGGAGTACACCGGGGAGCTGTTTTTT
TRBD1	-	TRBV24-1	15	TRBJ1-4	CATSETGKWYEKLFF	TGTGCCACCAGTGAGACAGGGAAATGGTATGAAAAACTGTTTTTT
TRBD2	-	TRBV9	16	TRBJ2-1	CASSVASGQGLDEQFF	TGTGCCAGCAGCGTAGCTAGCGGGCAGGGGCTCGATGAGCAGTTCTTC
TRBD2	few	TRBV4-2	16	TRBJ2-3	CASSQDVAGGPGTQYF	TGTGCCAGCAGCCAAGACGTAGCGGGGGGGCCGGGTACGCAGTATTTT
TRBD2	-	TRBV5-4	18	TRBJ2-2	CASSPLTSGRAFPGELFF	TGTGCCAGCAGCCCTCTAACTAGCGGGAGGGCCTTTCCCGGGGAGCTGTTTTTT
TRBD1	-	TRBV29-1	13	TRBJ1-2	CSVEPGQNYGYTF	TGCAGCGTTGAGCCGGGACAGAACTATGGCTACACCTTC
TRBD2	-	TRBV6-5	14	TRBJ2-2	CASSIAGGTGELFF	TGTGCCAGCAGCATAGCGGGAGGTACCGGGGAGCTGTTTTTT
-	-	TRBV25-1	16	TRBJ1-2	CASSASEQGLGYGYTF	TGTGCCAGCAGTGCCTCGGAGCAGGGCCTCGGCTATGGCTACACCTTC
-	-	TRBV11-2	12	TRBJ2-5	CASSRAYAHQYF	TGTGCCAGCAGCCGTGCCTACGCCCATCAGTACTTC
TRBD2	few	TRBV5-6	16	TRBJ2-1	CASSILAGGAYNEQFF	TGTGCCAGCAGCATACTAGCGGGAGGGGCCTACAATGAGCAGTTCTTC
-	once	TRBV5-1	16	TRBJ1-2	CASSLSFGQGGDGYTF	TGCGCCAGCAGCTTGAGTTTTGGGCAGGGTGGAGATGGCTACACCTTC
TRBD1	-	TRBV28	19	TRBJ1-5	CASSLPSTRQGRYGQPQHF	TGTGCCAGCAGTTTACCCTCCACTCGACAGGGAAGGTACGGTCAGCCCCAGCATTTT
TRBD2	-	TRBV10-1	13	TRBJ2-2	CASKSGSTGELFF	TGCGCCAGCAAAAGCGGGAGCACCGGGGAGCTGTTTTTT
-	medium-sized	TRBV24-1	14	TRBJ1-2	CATSDPRQNYGYTF	TGTGCCACCAGTGATCCCAGACAGAACTATGGCTACACCTTC
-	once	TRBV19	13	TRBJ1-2	CASSRSNPGGYTF	TGTGCCAGTAGTAGGTCCAACCCGGGAGGCTACACCTTC
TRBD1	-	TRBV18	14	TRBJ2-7	CASSSDRGPYEQYF	TGTGCCAGCTCATCGGACAGGGGTCCCTACGAGCAGTACTTC
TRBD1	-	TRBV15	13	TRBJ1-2	CATSLDRVYGYTF	TGTGCCACCAGCCTGGACAGGGTCTATGGCTACACCTTC
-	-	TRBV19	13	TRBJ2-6	CASKYSGANVLTF	TGTGCCAGTAAATATTCTGGGGCCAACGTCCTGACTTTC
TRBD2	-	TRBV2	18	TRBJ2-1	CASSPPPPLAGVLNEQFF	TGTGCCAGCAGCCCACCTCCCCCCCTAGCGGGAGTTTTGAATGAGCAGTTCTTC
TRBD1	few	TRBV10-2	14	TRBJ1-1	CASRGQGANTEAFF	TGCGCCAGCAGAGGGCAGGGGGCTAACACTGAAGCTTTCTTT
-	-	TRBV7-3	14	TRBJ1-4	CASSYRAGGEKLFF	TGTGCCAGCAGCTATAGGGCAGGAGGTGAAAAACTGTTTTTT
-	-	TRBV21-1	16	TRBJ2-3	CASSKGVGGLTDTQYF	TGTGCCAGCAGCAAAGGGGTCGGAGGACTAACAGATACGCAGTATTTT
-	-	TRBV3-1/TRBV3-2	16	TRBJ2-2	CASSQDWGENTGELFF	TGTGCCAGCAGCCAAGATTGGGGAGAGAACACCGGGGAGCTGTTTTTT
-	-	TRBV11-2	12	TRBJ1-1	CASSLAVTEAFF	TGTGCCAGCAGCTTAGCAGTGACTGAAGCTTTCTTT
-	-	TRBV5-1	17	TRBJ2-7	CASSLGDKPSPRPEQYF	TGCGCCAGCAGCTTAGGGGACAAGCCTAGTCCTAGGCCTGAGCAGTACTTC
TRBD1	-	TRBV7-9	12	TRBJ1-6	CASSLDRGQLHF	TGTGCCAGCAGCTTAGACAGGGGGCAGCTCCACTTT
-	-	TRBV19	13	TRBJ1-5	CASSLGLNQPQHF	TGTGCCAGTAGTCTTGGACTGAATCAGCCCCAGCATTTT
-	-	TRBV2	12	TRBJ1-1	CASSEVSTEAFF	TGTGCCAGCAGTGAAGTGAGCACTGAAGCTTTCTTT
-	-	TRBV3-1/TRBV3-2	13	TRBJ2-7	CASSQVGVYEQYF	TGTGCCAGCAGCCAAGTCGGAGTCTACGAGCAGTACTTC
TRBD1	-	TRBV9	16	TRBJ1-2	CASSPRDRVLGYGYTF	TGTGCCAGCAGCCCCAGGGACAGGGTGTTGGGTTATGGCTACACCTTC
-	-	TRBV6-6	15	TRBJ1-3	CASSYGAGTGNTIYF	TGTGCCAGCAGTTACGGGGCAGGGACTGGAAACACCATATATTTT
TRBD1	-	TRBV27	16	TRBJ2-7	CASTAVAGQGTYEQYF	TGTGCCAGCACGGCCGTGGCGGGACAGGGGACCTACGAGCAGTACTTC
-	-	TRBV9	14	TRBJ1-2	CARSVGDRGGGYTF	TGTGCCCGCAGCGTAGGTGACCGGGGGGGAGGCTACACCTTC
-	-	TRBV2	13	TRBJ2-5	CASRTGVRETQYF	TGTGCCAGCAGAACGGGAGTTCGGGAGACCCAGTACTTC
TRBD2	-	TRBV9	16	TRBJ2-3	CASSVVLAGGTDTQYF	TGTGCCAGCAGCGTAGTGTTGGCGGGGGGCACAGATACGCAGTATTTT
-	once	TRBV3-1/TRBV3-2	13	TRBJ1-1	CASSQVIAGEAFF	TGTGCCAGCAGCCAAGTTATAGCGGGTGAAGCTTTCTTT
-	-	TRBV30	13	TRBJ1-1	CAWSSGVHTEAFF	TGTGCCTGGAGTTCAGGGGTACACACTGAAGCTTTCTTT
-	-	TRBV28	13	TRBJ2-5	CASSFLDQETQYF	TGTGCCAGCAGTTTTCTAGATCAAGAGACCCAGTACTTC
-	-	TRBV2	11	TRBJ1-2	CASRAGFGYTF	TGTGCCAGCAGGGCAGGGTTTGGCTACACCTTC
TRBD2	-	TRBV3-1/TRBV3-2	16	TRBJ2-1	CASSQVAGGTIGEQFF	TGTGCCAGCAGCCAAGTGGCGGGAGGGACCATAGGCGAGCAGTTCTTC